The 7 T cell receptor beta chains given below trace back to one sample, sequenced in a study of T-cell reconstitution after alpha-beta-depleted transplantation in children. Library preparation (for TCRbeta) was performed with unique molecular identifiers. TCRdb re-called the PCR reads with MiXCR, one entry per CDR3 protein. The repertoire has about 440,000 distinct CDR3 sequences, around 46% of them found once; the top ten carry approximately 30%. Sequences were derived from PBMCs, sampled before TCRalphabeta/CD19-depleted stem cell transplant. These receptors were collected from a girl aged 2 to 10 with aplastic anemia, due to receive a stem cell transplant.

This clonotype was seen a handful of times. The chain has TRBV7-6 and TRBJ2-1; possibly TRBD1 or TRBD2 for D (6 bases each). Deletions cut 5 bases from V and 2 bases from J, with 19 bases between. CDR3 length: 17 residues. CDR1 SGHVS and CDR2 FNYEAQ come from the germline V gene. The DNA of the CDR3 is TGTGCCAGCAGCCAGAGGGGGGTAGTAGCGGCCTACAATGAGCAGTTCTTC. Encoded protein: CASSQRGVVAAYNEQFF.

The CDR3 nucleotides read TGTGCCAGCAGCTTAGACCGTGACGTGGGCGTAAGGGCTCACACAGATACGCAGTATTTT. Translating it yields CASSLDRDVGVRAHTDTQYF. The rearrangement joins TRBV11-2 to TRBJ2-3; D is undetermined. V gave up 0 bases and J gave up 2 bases, with 24 bases separating them. Germline V gene sequence: CDR1 SGHAT, CDR2 FQNNGV. The length of the CDR3 is 20 residues.

This chain uses TRBV7-3 with TRBJ2-1, with 7 bases matching TRBD1. The V and J ends lost 3 bases and 6 bases, in that order; junction bases with no gene match: 8. Germline CDR1 is SGHTA and CDR2 is FQGTGA. The CDR3 has 15 residues. Written as DNA, the CDR3 is TGTGCCAGCAGCTTCGACAGGGAGCTTCCCAATGAGCAGTTCTTC. Translation: CASSFDRELPNEQFF.

This clonotype was detected many times. This chain connects TRBV6-2 or TRBV6-3 to TRBJ2-2; 10 positions match TRBD2. Losses at the gene ends were 6 bases for V and 1 base for J; bases not matched to a gene: 5. Germline CDR1 reads MNHEY; CDR2 reads SVGEGT. The CDR3 contains 16 residues. CDR3 DNA: TGTGCCAGCAGCCTAGCGGGAGTGAGGAACACCGGGGAGCTGTTTTTT. Encoded protein: CASSLAGVRNTGELFF.

The chain has TRBV6-2 or TRBV6-3 and TRBJ2-1; 9 bases match TRBD2. The germline V gene encodes CDR1 MNHEY and CDR2 SVGEGT. With V trimmed by 6 bases and J by 0 bases, 15 bases remained unmatched. The CDR3 runs to 19 residues. For the CDR3, the DNA is TGTGCCAGCAGGCACGGCTCTAGCGGGACTAGAAGCTCCTACAATGAGCAGTTCTTC. Its translation is CASRHGSSGTRSSYNEQFF.

The chain links TRBV7-2 to TRBJ1-4; perhaps TRBD1 as D (6 bases). Germline CDR1 is SGHTA and CDR2 is FQGNSA. CDR3 length: 15 residues. Trimming cost V 4 bases and J 7 bases, with 16 bases left between them. The CDR3 bases are TGTGCCAGCAGCTACCAGGGGATGTCGGGTGAAAAACTGTTTTTT. Its protein product is CASSYQGMSGEKLFF.

The J gene is TRBJ2-7, the V gene TRBV29-1; 10 nucleotides align to TRBD1. The CDR3 spans 14 residues. The V gene end was trimmed by 2 bases and the J gene end by 2 bases; junction bases not matched to a gene: 3. CDR1 is SQVTM and CDR2 is ANQGSEA in the germline V gene. The CDR3 reads CSVERGQGPYEQYF. The DNA of the CDR3 is TGCAGCGTTGAACGGGGACAGGGGCCCTACGAGCAGTACTTC.